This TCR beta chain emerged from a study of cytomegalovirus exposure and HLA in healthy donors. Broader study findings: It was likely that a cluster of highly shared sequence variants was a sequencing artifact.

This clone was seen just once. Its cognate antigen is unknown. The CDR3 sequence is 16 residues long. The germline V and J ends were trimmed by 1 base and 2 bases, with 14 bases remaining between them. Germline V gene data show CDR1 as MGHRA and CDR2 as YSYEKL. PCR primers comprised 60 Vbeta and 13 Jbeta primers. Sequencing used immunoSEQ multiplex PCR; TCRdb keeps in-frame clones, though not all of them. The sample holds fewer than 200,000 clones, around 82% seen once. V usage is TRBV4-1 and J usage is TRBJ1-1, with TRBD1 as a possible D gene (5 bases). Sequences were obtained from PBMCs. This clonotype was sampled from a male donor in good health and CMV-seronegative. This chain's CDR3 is CASSQGINRYNTEAFF. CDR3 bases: TGCGCCAGCAGCCAAGGTATCAACAGGTATAACACTGAAGCTTTCTTT.